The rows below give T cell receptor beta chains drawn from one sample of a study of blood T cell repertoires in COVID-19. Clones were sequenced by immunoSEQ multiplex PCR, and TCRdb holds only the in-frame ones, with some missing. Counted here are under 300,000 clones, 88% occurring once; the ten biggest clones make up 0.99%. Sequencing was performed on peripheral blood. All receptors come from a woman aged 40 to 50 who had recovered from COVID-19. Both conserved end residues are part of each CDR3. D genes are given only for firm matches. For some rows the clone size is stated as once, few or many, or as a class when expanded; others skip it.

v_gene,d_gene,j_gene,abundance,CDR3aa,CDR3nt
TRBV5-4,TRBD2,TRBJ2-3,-,CASHGGGGRVRTDTQYF,TGTGCCAGCCACGGGGGTGGCGGGAGGGTCCGCACAGATACGCAGTATTTT
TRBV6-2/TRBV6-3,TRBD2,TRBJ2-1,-,CASSYSGTSGSSYNEQFF,TGTGCCAGCAGTTACTCCGGGACTAGCGGGAGCTCCTACAATGAGCAGTTCTTC
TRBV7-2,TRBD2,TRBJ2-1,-,CASSPRLAGANEQFF,TGTGCCAGCAGCCCTCGACTAGCGGGAGCCAATGAGCAGTTCTTC
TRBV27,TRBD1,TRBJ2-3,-,CASRTPGQATDTQYF,TGTGCCAGCAGGACCCCGGGACAGGCCACAGATACGCAGTATTTT
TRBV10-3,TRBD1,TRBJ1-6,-,CAISESTPGTGDSPLHF,TGTGCCATCAGTGAGTCGACCCCCGGGACAGGGGATTCACCCCTCCACTTT
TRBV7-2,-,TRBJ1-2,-,CASSLGHGWDGNYGYTF,TGTGCCAGCAGCCTGGGACACGGTTGGGACGGTAACTATGGCTACACCTTC
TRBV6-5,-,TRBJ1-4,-,CASSYSGTPEGKLFF,TGTGCCAGCAGTTACTCGGGGACTCCCGAGGGAAAACTGTTTTTT
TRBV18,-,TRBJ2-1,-,CASSPGSRNNEQFF,TGTGCCAGCTCACCAGGGAGCAGGAACAATGAGCAGTTCTTC
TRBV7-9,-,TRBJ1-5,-,CASSLAGGQPQHF,TGTGCCAGCAGCTTAGCGGGAGGGCAGCCCCAGCATTTT
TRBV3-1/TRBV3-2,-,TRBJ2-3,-,CASSQEPAGGLTDTQYF,TGTGCCAGCAGCCAAGAACCGGCCGGGGGGCTGACAGATACGCAGTATTTT
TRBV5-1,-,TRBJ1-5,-,CASSLGRGANQPQHF,TGCGCCAGCAGCTTGGGGCGGGGGGCAAATCAGCCCCAGCATTTT
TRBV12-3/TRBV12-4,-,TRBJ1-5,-,CASSLAVGQPQHF,TGTGCCAGCAGTTTGGCGGTGGGTCAGCCCCAGCATTTT
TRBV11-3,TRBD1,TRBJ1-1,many,CASSLRTGAAIF,TGTGCCAGCAGCCTCCGGACAGGGGCGGCGATCTTT
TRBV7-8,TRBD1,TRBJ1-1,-,CASSQTGVGDTEAFF,TGTGCCAGCAGCCAGACAGGGGTGGGGGACACTGAAGCTTTCTTT
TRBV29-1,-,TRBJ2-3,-,CSVEAGSTDTQYF,TGCAGCGTTGAAGCCGGGAGCACAGATACGCAGTATTTT
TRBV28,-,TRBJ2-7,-,CASSSSLELYEQYF,TGTGCCAGCAGTTCGAGTCTAGAGCTCTACGAGCAGTACTTC
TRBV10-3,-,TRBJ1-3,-,CATIRYSGNTIYF,TGTGCCACCATCAGGTACAGTGGAAACACCATATATTTT
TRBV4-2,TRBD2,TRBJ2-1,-,CASSQRLAGTYNEQFF,TGTGCCAGCAGCCAAAGGTTAGCGGGAACCTACAATGAGCAGTTCTTC
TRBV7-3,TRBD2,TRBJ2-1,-,CASSRGGRSGEQFF,TGTGCCAGCAGCCGGGGAGGGCGGTCAGGGGAGCAGTTCTTC
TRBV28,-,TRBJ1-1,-,CASSPTNSYRAEAFF,TGTGCCAGCAGTCCTACAAACTCGTACAGGGCTGAAGCTTTCTTT
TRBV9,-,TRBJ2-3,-,CASSATSTDTQYF,TGTGCCAGCAGCGCCACTAGCACAGATACGCAGTATTTT
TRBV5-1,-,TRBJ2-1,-,CASGGGGAPNNEQFF,TGCGCCAGCGGGGGGGGCGGTGCCCCAAACAATGAGCAGTTCTTC
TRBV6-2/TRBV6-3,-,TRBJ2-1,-,CASSFRGASYNEQFF,TGTGCCAGCAGTTTTCGGGGGGCCTCCTACAATGAGCAGTTCTTC
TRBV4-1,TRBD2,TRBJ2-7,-,CASSQDLVLAGGTPYEQYF,TGCGCCAGCAGCCAAGATTTGGTTTTAGCGGGAGGGACCCCCTACGAGCAGTACTTC
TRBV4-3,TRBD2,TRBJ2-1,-,CASSPGTSAPNEQFF,TGCGCCAGCAGCCCCGGGACTAGCGCCCCCAATGAGCAGTTCTTC
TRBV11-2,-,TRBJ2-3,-,CASSLDLREIRGAQYF,TGTGCCAGCAGCTTAGATTTGCGAGAGATACGCGGGGCGCAGTATTTT
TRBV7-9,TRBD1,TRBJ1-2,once,CASSHADRAGYGYTF,TGTGCCAGCAGCCACGCGGACAGGGCGGGCTATGGCTACACCTTC
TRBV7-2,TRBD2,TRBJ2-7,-,CASSGGVGLADLYEQYF,TGTGCCAGCAGCGGGGGGGTGGGACTAGCGGACCTCTACGAGCAGTACTTC
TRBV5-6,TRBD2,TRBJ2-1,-,CASRGLAAYNEQFF,TGTGCCAGCAGGGGGCTAGCGGCCTACAATGAGCAGTTCTTC
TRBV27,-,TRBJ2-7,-,CASSFGPGTGGYF,-
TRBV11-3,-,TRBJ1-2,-,CASSREGRGYTF,TGTGCCAGCAGCCGGGAGGGGCGAGGCTACACCTTC
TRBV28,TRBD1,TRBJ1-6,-,CASSSGQGASPLHF,TGTGCCAGCAGCTCCGGACAGGGAGCATCACCCCTCCACTTT
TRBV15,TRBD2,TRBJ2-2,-,CATSRDLAVGRTGELFF,TGTGCCACCAGCAGAGATCTAGCGGTGGGGAGGACCGGGGAGCTGTTTTTT
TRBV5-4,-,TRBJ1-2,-,CASSLFREGVVRYGYTF,TGTGCCAGCAGCTTGTTTCGGGAGGGGGTTGTACGGTATGGCTACACCTTC
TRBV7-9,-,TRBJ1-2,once,CASSSLTGRNYGYTF,TGTGCCAGCAGCTCACTGACAGGCCGGAACTATGGCTACACCTTC
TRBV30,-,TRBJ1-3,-,CAWSARGNTIYF,TGTGCCTGGAGTGCCCGGGGAAACACCATATATTTT